These 2 T cell receptor beta chains came from one sample sequenced in a study of blood T cell repertoires in COVID-19. This table comes from immunoSEQ multiplex PCR, and its TCRdb copy is limited to in-frame clones, with some not included. The repertoire consists of about 210,000 clones, with 80% to 90% occurring once and the leading ten covering 3.5% to 4%. The specimen was PBMCs or T cells enriched from blood (not recorded which). These receptors came from a middle-aged woman with acute COVID-19.

The rearrangement links TRBV3-1 (or the pseudogene TRBV3-2) to TRBJ2-1; D not resolved. Germline CDR1 reads LGHDT; CDR2 reads YNNKEL (reference sequence). V lost 2 bases and J 5 bases, leaving 7 bases between the germline ends. The CDR3 has 13 amino acids. DNA for the CDR3: TGTGCCAGCAGCCAACGACAAAACAATGAGCAGTTCTTC. It translates to CASSQRQNNEQFF.

This clone was counted between two and nine times. The J gene is TRBJ2-6, the V gene TRBV5-4, with TRBD2 matching 11 bases. The ends lost 1 base at V and 0 bases at J; junction bases unmatched: 6. The CDR3 length is 19 residues. Per the germline V gene, CDR1 is SGHNT and CDR2 is YYREEE (reference sequence). The CDR3 coding sequence is TGTGCCAGCAGCTTGTACGGGACTAGCGGTTACTCTGGGGCCAACGTCCTGACTTTC. Residues: CASSLYGTSGYSGANVLTF.